This TCR beta chain was sequenced in a study of T cell responses to AZD1222 COVID-19 vaccine (dated by TCRdb to about 2021). For the study in its entirety: TCR sequencing was performed for over 230 trial participants, of whom about 200 were given two doses of AZD1222 and roughly 25 were given two doses of MenACWY control vaccine. Trial participants were enrolled by age into 18-55, 56-69 and 70-plus year subgroups, with roughly 160, 29 and 62 TCR-sequenced participants respectively.

Of note for this clone: Its specific antigen is unknown. No quality values exist for individual bases; no much larger clone is one base distant.

What this sample's time point label stands for: baseline before first vaccination. Explained via the paper, the treatment or condition label denotes: meningococcal conjugate vaccine given as trial control. Vaccinee samples were obtained from the UK trials COV001 and COV002, which included a single-blind randomized controlled phase 2/3 trial of AZD1222 (ChAdOx1 nCoV-19) in healthy adults. For TCRbeta chain sequencing, PBMC samples from trial participants were taken at day 0 and at day 28 after the second dose. The CDR3 regions of human TCRbeta chains were analyzed by immunosequencing. In the paper's pipeline: Repertoire TCRs were checked for matches against a reference library of SARS-CoV-2-specific TCRs that had been generated using the MIRA antigen-specificity platform. Breadth was defined as the fraction of unique TCRs that were SARS-CoV-2-associated. Depth was defined as the fraction of total T cells that were SARS-CoV-2-associated. Using the MIRA data, each spike-specific TCR was mapped to the spike region that the TCR reacts to and placed in a CD4 or CD8 class. Log10-transformed breadth and depth values were compared by one-way ANOVA with Sidak's multiple comparisons tests. This is the immuneACCESS table as TCRdb keeps it, with only in-frame sequences that have V and J called. A part of the clones is gone; compared with another copy, unresolved V genes explain less than half, and the rest is unexplained. That table gives V, J and clone size, and the DNA gave D and trimming. In all, the sample holds about 90,000 clones, and 80% to 90% of those were seen once. Jointly, the top ten make up about 9.4% of the sample.

Germline trimming: 6 bases from V, 3 bases from J; junction bases outside gene matches: 4. The CDR3 runs 14 residues from the cysteine to the phenylalanine. CDR3 DNA is the only sequence kept; it has 42 bases, read in frame from the first base. Per the germline V gene (reference sequence), MNHEY is the CDR1 and SMNVEV is the CDR2. What the research found in general, with its limitations: The 56-69-year group was small, and its depth increase did not reach significance, likely because of low power. Nearly half of unique spike-specific TCRs reportedly recognized epitopes outside regions mutated in the B.1.351 and B.1.1.7 variants. Participants were mostly white British and included more females than males, and it was suggested by the authors that clonal diversity may have been underestimated. Vaccine-associated CD4 TCRs spanned the whole spike protein, with dominant responses in regions 160-218 and 743-854. Because no day 14 peak-response samples were available, repertoires were characterized only after the peak T cell response. A significant rise in spike-specific TCR breadth and depth was observed after two AZD1222 doses relative to day 0 and relative to MenACWY recipients. Conclusions about previously exposed vaccinees are limited, since just five to seven AZD1222 recipients were seropositive for SARS-CoV-2 at baseline.

The starting material was peripheral blood, obtained on day 0 of MenACWY control vaccination. The chain is assembled from TRBV27 and TRBJ1-3; 8 central nucleotides agree with TRBD1. This receptor was taken from an adult in good health. The CDR3 region: CASSDRGFGNTIYF. The DNA sequence is TGTGCCAGCAGCGACAGGGGATTTGGAAACACCATATATTTT.